The entry that follows covers one T cell receptor (beta chain) sequence. In the authors' methods: Reference gene primers were amplified, and this amplification served to estimate nucleated cell counts. TCRdb keeps only in-frame clones here, not all; method: immunoSEQ multiplex PCR. The D gene and trimming were derived from the DNA, and the V and J assignments and clone size from that table. The table has 200,000 to 300,000 clones, more than 80% seen once. This specimen belongs to a study of blood T cell repertoires in COVID-19. The wider study: Researchers got acute and convalescent COVID-19 samples from the United States, Italy and Spain. T cells, B-cell-depleted T cells, or PBMCs supplied cDNA or gDNA.

V was clipped by 4 bases and J by 2 bases, with 11 bases between them. This CDR3 contains 14 residues. From germline, CDR1 is SGHAT and CDR2 FQNNGV. This chain links TRBV11-2 with TRBJ1-1; D unclear. Sequenced material: peripheral blood. The origin of this receptor is a human donor in a cohort sampled during active COVID-19. CDR3 nucleotides: TGTGCCAGCAGCTCCCCTCCAGAAAACACTGAAGCTTTCTTT. Translating gives CASSSPPENTEAFF. Filled out from reference TRBV11-2 and TRBJ1-1, the complete variable domain reads EAGVAQSPRYKIIEKRQSVAFWCNPISGHATLYWYQQILGQGPKLLIQFQNNGVVDDSQLPKDRFSAERLKGVDSTLKIQPAKLEDSAVYLCASSSPPENTEAFFGQGTRLTVV.